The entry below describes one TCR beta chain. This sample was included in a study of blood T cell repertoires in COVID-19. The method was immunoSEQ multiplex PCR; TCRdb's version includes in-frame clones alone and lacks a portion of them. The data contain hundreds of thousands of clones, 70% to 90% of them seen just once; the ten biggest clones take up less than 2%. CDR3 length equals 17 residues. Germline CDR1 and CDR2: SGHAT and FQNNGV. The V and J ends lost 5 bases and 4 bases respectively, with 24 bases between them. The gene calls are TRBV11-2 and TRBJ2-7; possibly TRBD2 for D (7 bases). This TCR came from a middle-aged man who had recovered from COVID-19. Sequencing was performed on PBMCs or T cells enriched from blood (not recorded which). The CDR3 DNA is TGTGCCAGCAGCGCCATCAGGGGCCGGAGCGGGGAGTACGAGCAGTACTTC. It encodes CASSAIRGRSGEYEQYF.